This entry describes one TCR beta chain. This sample is drawn from a study of blood T cell repertoires in COVID-19. Source study methods: Using reference gene primer amplification, nucleated cell counts were estimated. TCRdb's table, derived via immunoSEQ multiplex PCR, lists solely in-frame clones and lacks some. The DNA gave D and trimming, while V, J and clone size come from that table. The sample yields about 250,000 clones, approximately 89% seen once. Seattle enrolled patients during active infection and tracked them longitudinally. Material: peripheral blood. The sequence derives from a woman aged 30 to 39 with COVID-19, enrolled during active disease.

DNA for the CDR3: TGTGCCAGCAGCTTTGGGGACTTCCACAATGAGCAGTTCTTC. This gives the protein CASSFGDFHNEQFF. J is TRBJ2-1 and V is TRBV7-9; perhaps TRBD2 as D (6 bases). The CDR3 is 14 residues long. Germline assignment: CDR1 SEHNR and CDR2 FQNEAQ (reference sequence). V was trimmed by 3 bases and J by 5 bases, leaving 11 bases between them.